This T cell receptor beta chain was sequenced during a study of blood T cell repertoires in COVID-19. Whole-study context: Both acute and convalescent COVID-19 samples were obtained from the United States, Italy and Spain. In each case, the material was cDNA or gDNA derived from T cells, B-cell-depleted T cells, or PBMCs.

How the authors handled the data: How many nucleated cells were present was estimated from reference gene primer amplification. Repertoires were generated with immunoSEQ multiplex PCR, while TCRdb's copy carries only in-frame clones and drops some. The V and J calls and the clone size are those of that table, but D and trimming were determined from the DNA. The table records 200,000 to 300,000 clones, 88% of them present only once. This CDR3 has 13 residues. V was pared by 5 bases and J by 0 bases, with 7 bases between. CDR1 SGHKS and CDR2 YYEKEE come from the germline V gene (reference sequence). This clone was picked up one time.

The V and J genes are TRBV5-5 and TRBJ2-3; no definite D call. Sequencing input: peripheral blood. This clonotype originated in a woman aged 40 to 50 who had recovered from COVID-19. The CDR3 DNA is TGTGCCAGCAGACCCACTAGCACAGATACGCAGTATTTT. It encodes CASRPTSTDTQYF.